One sample yielded the 15 T cell receptor beta chains listed below, sequenced in a study of T cell repertoires in cytomegalovirus infection. TCRdb re-analysed the reads in MiXCR, keeping a single row per CDR3 protein. The repertoire has about 360,000 distinct CDR3 sequences, roughly 18% of them found once; the top ten carry around 9.3%. The sample was PBMCs. The receptors were gathered from a human donor in good health (CMV status not recorded). Some clones in this sample may be carry-over from other donors' samples.

The V gene is TRBV6-5, the J gene TRBJ2-1, with a weak D call TRBD2 (5 bases). This CDR3 region has 15 residues. CDR1 is MNHEY, CDR2 SVGAGI, per germline. Trimming removed 6 bases from V and 3 bases from J, with 15 bases in between. CDR3 nucleotide sequence: TGTGCCAGCAGGGCATCGAGCGGAAACTACAATGAGCAGTTCTTC. Residues: CASRASSGNYNEQFF.

This chain joins TRBV7-9 and TRBJ1-2, with D hard to call. This CDR3 has 14 residues. Deletions cut 4 bases from V and 7 bases from J, with 16 bases between. Germline CDR1 is SEHNR and CDR2 is FQNEAQ (reference sequence). The CDR3 region is CASSSNSVVGGYTF. The CDR3 coding sequence is TGTGCCAGCAGCTCCAACAGTGTTGTAGGTGGCTACACCTTC.

This clonotype was seen a few times. The J gene is TRBJ1-1, the V gene TRBV19; TRBD1 is a possible D gene (5 bases). CDR3 length: 15 residues. Germline values: CDR1 LNHDA, CDR2 SQIVND (reference sequence). V was pared by 5 bases and J by 4 bases, with 17 bases between. CDR3 in amino acids: CASSSGPGRGTEAFF. DNA for the CDR3: TGTGCCAGTAGTTCAGGACCGGGAAGGGGCACTGAAGCTTTCTTT.

The chain combines TRBV7-9 with TRBJ2-5; D gene unclear. CDR3 length: 15 residues. CDR1 and CDR2 from the germline V gene are SEHNR and FQNEAQ (reference sequence). The V and J ends lost 2 bases and 2 bases respectively, with 12 bases between them. CDR3 DNA: TGTGCCAGCAGCTTATCCCGAGGTGTGCAAGAGACCCAGTACTTC. This translates into CASSLSRGVQETQYF.

This clonotype was recorded a few times. V is TRBV6-5 and J is TRBJ2-2; TRBD2 agrees at 9 bases. The ends lost 4 bases at V and 7 bases at J; junction bases unmatched: 4. The germline V gene encodes CDR1 MNHEY and CDR2 SVGAGI. CDR3 length: 14 amino acids. In DNA form, the CDR3 reads TGTGCCAGCAGTTCTAATAGCGGGAGCGGGGAGCTGTTTTTT. Translated, it gives CASSSNSGSGELFF.

The chain has TRBV6-5 and TRBJ1-5; no reliable D call. The V end lost 2 bases, the J end lost 3 bases, and 5 bases lay between the germline ends. The CDR3 has 13 amino acids. Germline V gives CDR1 MNHEY, CDR2 SVGAGI. Here the CDR3 reads CASSYHVNQPQHF. CDR3 sequence (DNA): TGTGCCAGCAGTTACCATGTCAATCAGCCCCAGCATTTT.

The V and J genes are TRBV12-3 or TRBV12-4 and TRBJ2-3; 12 bases map to TRBD2. CDR3 length equals 15 residues. Trimming cost V 5 bases and J 6 bases; bases outside gene matches: 6. CDR3: CASSPSSGGADTQYF. DNA for the CDR3: TGTGCCAGCAGTCCCTCTAGCGGGGGGGCGGATACGCAGTATTTT.

This clonotype was observed at least ten times. This chain joins TRBV12-3 or TRBV12-4 and TRBJ2-1; unclear D gene. V was shortened by 4 bases and J by 4 bases, with 20 bases between the two germline ends. The CDR3 is made up of 17 amino acids. The CDR3 here is CASSSHPGGPTYNEQFF. The CDR3 DNA is TGTGCCAGCAGTTCCCACCCGGGCGGTCCCACGTACAATGAGCAGTTCTTC.

The table lists this clonotype with many counts. V and J are TRBV12-3 or TRBV12-4 and TRBJ2-5; tentative D call: TRBD1 (7 bases). The CDR3 is 13 amino acids. V was cut by 6 bases and J by 3 bases, with 11 bases left in between. CDR3 DNA sequence: TGTGCCAGCAGCGGCGGGACAGAAGAGACCCAGTACTTC. It yields the protein CASSGGTEETQYF.

At least ten counts were recorded for this clonotype. J is TRBJ1-5 and V is TRBV7-2, with TRBD1 matching over 9 bases. From germline, CDR1 is SGHTA and CDR2 FQGNSA. CDR3 length: 16 amino acids. After removal of 2 bases from V and 2 bases from J, the junction contained 4 bases not matched to a gene. The CDR3 protein is CASSLLGQGGNQPQHF. Written as DNA, the CDR3 is TGTGCCAGCAGCTTATTGGGACAGGGAGGCAATCAGCCCCAGCATTTT.

This clonotype was detected many times. The V gene is TRBV7-2, the J gene TRBJ1-3; weak D call: TRBD1 (5 bases). V was cut by 6 bases and J by 8 bases, with 11 bases left in between. The germline gives CDR1 SGHTA, CDR2 FQGNSA. This CDR3 is 12 amino acids long. As DNA, the CDR3 is TGTGCCAGCAGTCTCAGCAGGGACACCATATATTTT. Amino acids: CASSLSRDTIYF.

This clonotype has only one observation. CDR3 in DNA: TGTGCCAGCAGCTTAGGGCTCACAGATACGCAGCATTTT. It encodes CASSLGLTDTQHF. The rearrangement links TRBV11-1 to TRBJ2-3; D is undetermined. The closer fit of TRBJ1-5 to the DNA end suggests the J call may be wrong. Germline CDR1 is SGHAT and CDR2 is FQDESV (reference sequence). The CDR3 has 13 amino acids.

This clonotype was counted a few times. This rearrangement joins TRBV3-1 to TRBJ2-1; TRBD2 matches 13 bases. The trim removed 3 bases at V and 0 bases at J, leaving 11 bases unmatched. CDR3 length: 20 amino acids. Germline loops: CDR1 LGHDT, CDR2 YNNKEL (reference sequence). The CDR3 sequence is CASSQEGLAGTMGSYNEQFF. CDR3 DNA sequence: TGTGCCAGCAGCCAGGAGGGACTAGCGGGAACCATGGGCTCCTACAATGAGCAGTTCTTC.

This clonotype has just a few counts. V usage is TRBV2 and J usage is TRBJ2-7; D perhaps matches TRBD1 (6 bases). Per germline, CDR1 SNHLY and CDR2 FYNNEI. This CDR3 region has 14 residues. Deletions cut 4 bases from V and 5 bases from J, with 15 bases between. The CDR3 DNA follows: TGTGCCAGCAGTGTAGGGGGAAGCGGTAACGAGCAGTACTTC. Residues: CASSVGGSGNEQYF. Full variable domain (rest looked up from reference TRBV2 and TRBJ2-7): EPEVTQTPSHQVTQMGQEVILRCVPISNHLYFYWYRQILGQKVEFLVSFYNNEISEKSEIFDDQFSVERPDGSNFTLKIRSTKLEDSAMYFCASSVGGSGNEQYFGPGTRLTVT.

DNA for the CDR3: TGTGCCAGCAGCCCGGCTGGAGCCAATACGCAGTATTTT. As protein: CASSPAGANTQYF. The chain carries TRBV7-2 and TRBJ2-3; no definite D call. Trimming removed 5 bases at V and 7 bases at J, with 13 bases between. The CDR3 covers 13 residues. Germline V lookup: CDR1 SGHTA, CDR2 FQGNSA.